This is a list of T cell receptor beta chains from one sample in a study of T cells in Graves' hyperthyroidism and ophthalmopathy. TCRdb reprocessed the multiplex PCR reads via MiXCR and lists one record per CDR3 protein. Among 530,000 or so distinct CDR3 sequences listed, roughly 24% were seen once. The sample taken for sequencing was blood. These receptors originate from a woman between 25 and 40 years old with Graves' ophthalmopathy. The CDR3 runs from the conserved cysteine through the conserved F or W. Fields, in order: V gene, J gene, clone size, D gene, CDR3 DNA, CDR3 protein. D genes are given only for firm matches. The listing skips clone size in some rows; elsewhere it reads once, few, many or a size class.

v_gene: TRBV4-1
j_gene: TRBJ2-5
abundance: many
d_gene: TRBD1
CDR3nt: TGCGCCAGCAGCCCCCTAGGACAGGCCCAAGAGACCCAGTACTTC
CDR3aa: CASSPLGQAQETQYF

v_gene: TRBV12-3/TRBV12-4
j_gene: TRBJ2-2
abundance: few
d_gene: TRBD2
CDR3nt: TGTGCCAGCAGGTCCACTAGCGGAGAAAACACCGGGGAGCTGTTTTTT
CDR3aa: CASRSTSGENTGELFF

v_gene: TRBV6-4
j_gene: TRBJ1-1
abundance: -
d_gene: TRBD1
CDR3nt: TGTGCCAGCAGTGCCCTCAGGGACAGGGGAAACACTGAAGCTTTCTTT
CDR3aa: CASSALRDRGNTEAFF

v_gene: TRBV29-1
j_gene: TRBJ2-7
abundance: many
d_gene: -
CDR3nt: TGCAGCGTTGAACTGGACCTCGGTTCCAGCTCCTACGAGCAGTACTTC
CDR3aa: CSVELDLGSSSYEQYF

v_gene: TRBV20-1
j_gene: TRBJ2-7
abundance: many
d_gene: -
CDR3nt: TGCAGTGCTCCCGGGACACTCTCCTACGAGCAGTACTTC
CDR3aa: CSAPGTLSYEQYF

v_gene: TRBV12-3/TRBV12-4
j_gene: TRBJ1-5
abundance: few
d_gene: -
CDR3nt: TGTGCCAGCAGTTTTAGGGCAGGGGAAGGTCAGCCCCAGCATTTT
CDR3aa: CASSFRAGEGQPQHF

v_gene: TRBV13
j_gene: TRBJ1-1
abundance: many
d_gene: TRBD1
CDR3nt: TGTGCCAGCAGCTTAATGGGGCAGGGGGAGGTGAACACTGAAGCTTTCTTT
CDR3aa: CASSLMGQGEVNTEAFF

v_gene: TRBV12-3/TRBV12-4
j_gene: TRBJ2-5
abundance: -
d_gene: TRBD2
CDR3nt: TGTGCCAGCAGGGGGACTAGTGGGAGGGAGACCCAGTACTTC
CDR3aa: CASRGTSGRETQYF

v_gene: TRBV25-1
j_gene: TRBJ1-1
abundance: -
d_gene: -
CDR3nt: TGTGCCAGCGTACGACAGGAGGGTATTGTTCACACTGAAGCTTTCTTT
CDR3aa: CASVRQEGIVHTEAFF

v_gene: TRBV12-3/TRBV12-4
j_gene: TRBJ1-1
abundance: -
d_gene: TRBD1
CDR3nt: TGTGCCAGCAGTCAACAGGGGGAGGACACTGAAGCTTTCTTT
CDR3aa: CASSQQGEDTEAFF

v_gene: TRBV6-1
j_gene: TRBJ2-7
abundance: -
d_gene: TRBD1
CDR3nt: TGTGCCAGCAGCAGATACGCGGGACAGGGGGCATACGAGCAGTACTTC
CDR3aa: CASSRYAGQGAYEQYF

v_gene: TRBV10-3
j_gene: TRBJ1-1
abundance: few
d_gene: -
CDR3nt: TGTGCCATCAGGGACGGACCAAAAATTGAAGCTTTCTTT
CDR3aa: CAIRDGPKIEAFF

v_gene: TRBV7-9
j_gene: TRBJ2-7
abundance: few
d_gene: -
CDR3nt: TGTGCCAGCAGTCATTTGGGGACCCCACCCTACGAGCAGTACTTC
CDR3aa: CASSHLGTPPYEQYF

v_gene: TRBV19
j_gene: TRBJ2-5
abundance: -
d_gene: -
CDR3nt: TGTGCCAGTAGTATGCGCAGGGGAGAGACCCAGTACTTC
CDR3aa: CASSMRRGETQYF

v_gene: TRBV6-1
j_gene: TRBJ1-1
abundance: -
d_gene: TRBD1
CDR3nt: TGTGCCACATTGGCTTTAACAGGGGACACTGAAGCTTTCTTT
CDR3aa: CATLALTGDTEAFF

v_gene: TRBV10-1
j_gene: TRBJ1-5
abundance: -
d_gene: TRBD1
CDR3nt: TGCGCCAGGGGAAGAACAGGGGACCCCCGAGGAGATCAGCCCCAGCATTTT
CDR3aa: CARGRTGDPRGDQPQHF

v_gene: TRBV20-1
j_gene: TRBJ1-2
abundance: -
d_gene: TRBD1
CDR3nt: TGCAGTGCTACGACCCGGGACAGCCCTAACCTCGTCTATGGCTACACCTTC
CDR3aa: CSATTRDSPNLVYGYTF

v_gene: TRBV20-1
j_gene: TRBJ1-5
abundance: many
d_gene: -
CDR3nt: TGCAGTGCTCCCGACCATAATCAGCCCCAGCATTTT
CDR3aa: CSAPDHNQPQHF

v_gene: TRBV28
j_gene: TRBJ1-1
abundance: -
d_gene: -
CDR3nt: TGTGCCAGCAGACGACCGGCTTTCGGGGGACGTGCTTTCTTT
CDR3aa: CASRRPAFGGRAFF

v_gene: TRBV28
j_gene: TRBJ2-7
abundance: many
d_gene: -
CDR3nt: TGTGCCAGCAGTTTATGGAAACAGGGCGACGAGCAGTACTTC
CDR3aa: CASSLWKQGDEQYF

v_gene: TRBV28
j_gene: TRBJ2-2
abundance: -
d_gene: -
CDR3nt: TGTGCCAGCAAACAGGACGTGAACACCGGGGATCTGTTTTTT
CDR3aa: CASKQDVNTGDLFF

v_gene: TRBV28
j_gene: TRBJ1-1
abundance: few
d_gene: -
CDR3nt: TGTGCCAGCAGTCCAGGGCATGAGGGCACTGAAGCTTTCTTT
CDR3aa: CASSPGHEGTEAFF

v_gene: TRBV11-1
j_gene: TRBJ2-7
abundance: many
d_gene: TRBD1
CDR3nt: TGTGCCAGCAGCTCCCGATGGACAGGGACCTACGAGCAGTACTTC
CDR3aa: CASSSRWTGTYEQYF

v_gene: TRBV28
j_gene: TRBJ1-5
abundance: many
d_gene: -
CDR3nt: TGTGCCAGCAGTTTATGGGAGAACAATCAGCCCCAGCATTTT
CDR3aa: CASSLWENNQPQHF

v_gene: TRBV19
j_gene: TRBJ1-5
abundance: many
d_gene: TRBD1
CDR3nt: TGTGCCAGTAGTAGAGGGACAGGGCTTAGCAATCAGCCCCAGCATTTT
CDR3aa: CASSRGTGLSNQPQHF

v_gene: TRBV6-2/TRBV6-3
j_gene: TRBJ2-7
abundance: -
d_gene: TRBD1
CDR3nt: TGTGCCAGCAGAACGTCCGGGACAGGGTACTACGAGCAGTACTTC
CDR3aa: CASRTSGTGYYEQYF

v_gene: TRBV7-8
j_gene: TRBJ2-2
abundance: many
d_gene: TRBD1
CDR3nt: TGTGCCAGCAGCGTTCGACAGGGGGCGGACACCGGGGAGCTGTTTTTT
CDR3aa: CASSVRQGADTGELFF

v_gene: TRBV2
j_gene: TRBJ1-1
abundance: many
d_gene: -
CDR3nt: TGTGCCAGCAGTATAGAGGGTACGGCTGAAGCTTTCTTT
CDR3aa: CASSIEGTAEAFF

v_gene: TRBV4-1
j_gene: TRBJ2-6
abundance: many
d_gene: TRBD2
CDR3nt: TGCGCCAGCAGCCTATCAACTCCCCGGGGGGGCTCTGGGGCCAACGTCCTGACTTTC
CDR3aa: CASSLSTPRGGSGANVLTF

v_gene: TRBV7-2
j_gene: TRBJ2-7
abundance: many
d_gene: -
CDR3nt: TGTGCCAGCAGCCCTAGAAACTTCCCCGGCGAGCAGTACTTC
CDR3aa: CASSPRNFPGEQYF

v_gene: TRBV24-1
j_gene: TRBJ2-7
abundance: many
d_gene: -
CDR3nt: TGTGCCACCAGTGATGTTGACAGGCCCTACGAGCAGTACTTC
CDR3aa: CATSDVDRPYEQYF

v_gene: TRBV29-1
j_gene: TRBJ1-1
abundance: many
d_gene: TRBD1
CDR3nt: TGCAGCGCAACTGGACAGGGTAGGACTGAAGCTTTCTTT
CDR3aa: CSATGQGRTEAFF

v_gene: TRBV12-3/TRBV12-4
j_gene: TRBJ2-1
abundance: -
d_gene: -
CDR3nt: TGTGCCAGCAGGGCGGGACCGGGGGAGCAGTTCTTC
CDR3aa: CASRAGPGEQFF

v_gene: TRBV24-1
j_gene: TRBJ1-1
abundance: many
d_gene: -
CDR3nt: TGTGCCACCAGTGATTCATCGGACTGGGGGACTGAAGCTTTCTTT
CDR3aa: CATSDSSDWGTEAFF

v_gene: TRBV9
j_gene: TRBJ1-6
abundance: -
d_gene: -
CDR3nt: TGTGCCAGCAGCGTAGGTACGAGCTCCTATAATTCACCCCTCCACTTT
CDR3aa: CASSVGTSSYNSPLHF

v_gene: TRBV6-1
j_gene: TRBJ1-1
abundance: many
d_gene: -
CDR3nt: TGTGCCAGCAGCCCGGGCCTACGAGGCGCTGAAGCTTTCTTT
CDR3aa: CASSPGLRGAEAFF

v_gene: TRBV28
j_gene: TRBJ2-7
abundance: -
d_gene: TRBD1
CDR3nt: TGTGCCAGCAGTTTATCGCCCGGGTCAGGGGGTGGCGAGCAGTACTTC
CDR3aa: CASSLSPGSGGGEQYF

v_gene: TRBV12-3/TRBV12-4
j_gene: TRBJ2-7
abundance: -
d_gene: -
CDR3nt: TGTGCCAGCAGCCTGTGGGGTAAAGGCGAGCAGTACTTC
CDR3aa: CASSLWGKGEQYF

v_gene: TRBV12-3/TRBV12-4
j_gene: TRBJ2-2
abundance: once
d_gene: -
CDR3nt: TGTGCCACTACGACAGCCGCAAACACCGGGGAGCTGTTTTTT
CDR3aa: CATTTAANTGELFF

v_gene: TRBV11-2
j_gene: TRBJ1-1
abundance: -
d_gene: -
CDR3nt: TGTGCCAGCAGCTTAGAGTGGTTAGCCAACACTGAAGCTTTCTTT
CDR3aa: CASSLEWLANTEAFF

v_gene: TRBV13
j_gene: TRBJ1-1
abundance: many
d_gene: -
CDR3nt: TGTGCCAGCAGTAGAAGACCGGACACCTCCCCCACTGAAGCTTTCTTT
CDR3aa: CASSRRPDTSPTEAFF

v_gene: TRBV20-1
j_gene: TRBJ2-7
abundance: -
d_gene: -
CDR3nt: TGCAGTGTCTTAGGCGTTAAGAGCTACGAGCAGTACTTC
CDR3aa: CSVLGVKSYEQYF